This is a list of T cell receptor beta chains from one sample in a study of blood T cell repertoires in COVID-19. TCRdb's copy holds only in-frame clones and misses some; the assay was immunoSEQ multiplex PCR. The data hold under 150,000 clones, with 75% to 90% observed a single time. Sequenced sample: peripheral blood. The source of these receptors is a woman aged 50 to 60 with acute or convalescent COVID-19. The CDR3 runs from the conserved cysteine through the conserved F or W. Fields, in order: J gene, V gene, CDR3 protein.

TRBJ1-1,TRBV5-1,CASKLQGTNTEAFF
TRBJ2-1,TRBV19,CASSADRTVNEQFF
TRBJ2-7,TRBV9,CASSVGRESYEQYF
TRBJ2-7,TRBV7-2,CASSFSQGGLEQYF
TRBJ2-3,TRBV6-2/TRBV6-3,CASSTHEQGDTQYF
TRBJ2-1,TRBV4-1,CASSPLLAGGSNEQFF
TRBJ2-5,TRBV6-2/TRBV6-3,CASSVKLEDRRRETQYF
TRBJ1-3,TRBV4-1,CAATPTESSGNTIYF
TRBJ1-6,TRBV5-6,CTSSLLGRGNLPLHF
TRBJ1-3,TRBV7-8,CASSLAFGNTIYF
TRBJ2-6,TRBV11-2,CASSFDRSSGANVLTF
TRBJ2-3,TRBV28,CASRRTSGMTDTQYF
TRBJ1-1,TRBV7-8,CASSLGGHPEAFF
TRBJ1-3,TRBV4-1,CASSQDPGAFDRGSDTIYF
TRBJ2-5,TRBV6-5,CASRRTKKETQYF
TRBJ2-1,TRBV24-1,CAAAGTGVTNEQFF
TRBJ1-1,TRBV28,CASSTQQGFGTEAFF
TRBJ1-6,TRBV2,CASSDRDRGSPLHF
TRBJ2-2,TRBV19,CASSMPGQGGGELFF
TRBJ1-1,TRBV6-5,CASSLVGNTEAFF
TRBJ1-2,TRBV7-2,CASSLNPTGYGYTF
TRBJ2-6,TRBV28,CASSPGGSGANVLTF
TRBJ1-3,TRBV7-9,CASSAGGGPGNTIYF
TRBJ2-1,TRBV7-3,CASSLSGTSGRGPYNEQFF
TRBJ2-1,TRBV7-9,CASSHLGGVENEQFF
TRBJ1-5,TRBV7-9,CASSLGTGGSSQPQHF
TRBJ2-6,TRBV5-6,CASSGDMSGANVLTF
TRBJ1-5,TRBV6-5,CASSSQGGADQPQHF
TRBJ2-7,TRBV7-9,CASSLGDSYYEQYF
TRBJ1-1,TRBV7-9,CASSLDPGIEAFF
TRBJ1-1,TRBV7-9,CASSLSVNTEAFF
TRBJ1-2,TRBV30,CAWSVQGPANYGYTF
TRBJ2-2,TRBV6-4,CASSVRQVNTGELFF
TRBJ1-2,TRBV5-4,CASSLDRTGQIYGYTF
TRBJ1-1,TRBV29-1,CSVVKSGTEAFF
TRBJ2-1,TRBV7-2,CASSLTSGAYNEQFF
TRBJ2-1,TRBV7-2,CASSLRGEGEQFF
TRBJ2-7,TRBV19,CASNWGAGYEQYF
TRBJ2-7,TRBV28,CASSAQRGYYEQYF
TRBJ2-5,TRBV24-1,CATSVGGAQETQYF
TRBJ1-5,TRBV5-5,CASSLVVADQPQHF
TRBJ2-7,TRBV30,CAWSRTGFEQYF
TRBJ2-7,TRBV30,CAWSGQSSYEQYF
TRBJ2-1,TRBV29-1,CSVAPTGSSYNEQFF
TRBJ1-5,TRBV6-2/TRBV6-3,CASSYLPPDREGGKINQPQHF